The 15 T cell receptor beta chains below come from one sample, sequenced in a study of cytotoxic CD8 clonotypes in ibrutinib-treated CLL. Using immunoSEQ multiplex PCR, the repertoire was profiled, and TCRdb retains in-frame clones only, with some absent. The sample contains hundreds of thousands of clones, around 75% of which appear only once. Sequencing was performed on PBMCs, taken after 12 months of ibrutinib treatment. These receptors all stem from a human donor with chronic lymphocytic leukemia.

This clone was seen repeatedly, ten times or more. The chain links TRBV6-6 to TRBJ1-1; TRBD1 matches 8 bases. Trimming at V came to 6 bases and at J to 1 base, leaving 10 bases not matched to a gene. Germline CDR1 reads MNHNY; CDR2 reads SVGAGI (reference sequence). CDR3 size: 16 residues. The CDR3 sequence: CASSNRAGGRNTEAFF. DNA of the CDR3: TGTGCCAGCAGCAACAGGGCAGGGGGCAGGAACACTGAAGCTTTCTTT.

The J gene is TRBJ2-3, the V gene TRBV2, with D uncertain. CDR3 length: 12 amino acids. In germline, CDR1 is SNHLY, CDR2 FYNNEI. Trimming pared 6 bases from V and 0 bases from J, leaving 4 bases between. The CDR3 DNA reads TGTGCCAGCAGGCCTAGCACAGATACGCAGTATTTT. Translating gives CASRPSTDTQYF.

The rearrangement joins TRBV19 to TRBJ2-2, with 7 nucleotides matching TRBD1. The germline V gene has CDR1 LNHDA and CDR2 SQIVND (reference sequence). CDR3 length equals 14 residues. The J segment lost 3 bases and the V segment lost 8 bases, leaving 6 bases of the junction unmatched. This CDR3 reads CASYYRGDTGELFF. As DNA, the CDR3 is TGTGCCAGTTATTACAGGGGCGACACCGGGGAGCTGTTTTTT. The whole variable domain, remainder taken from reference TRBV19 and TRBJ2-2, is DGGITQSPKYLFRKEGQNVTLSCEQNLNHDAMYWYRQDPGQGLRLIYYSQIVNDFQKGDIAEGYSVSREKKESFPLTVTSAQKNPTAFYLCASYYRGDTGELFFGEGSRLTVL.

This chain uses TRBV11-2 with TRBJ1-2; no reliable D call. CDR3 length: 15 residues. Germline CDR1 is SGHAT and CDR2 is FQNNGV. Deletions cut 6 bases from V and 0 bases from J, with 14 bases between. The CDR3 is CASRSPETSNYGYTF. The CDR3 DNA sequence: TGTGCCAGCAGATCCCCTGAAACCTCTAACTATGGCTACACCTTC.

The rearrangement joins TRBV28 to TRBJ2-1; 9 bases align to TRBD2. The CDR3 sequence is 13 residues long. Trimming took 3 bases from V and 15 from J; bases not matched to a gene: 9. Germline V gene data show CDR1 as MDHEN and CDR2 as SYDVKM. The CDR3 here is CASSFGELAGMFF. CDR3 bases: TGTGCCAGCAGTTTTGGGGAGCTAGCGGGGATGTTCTTC.

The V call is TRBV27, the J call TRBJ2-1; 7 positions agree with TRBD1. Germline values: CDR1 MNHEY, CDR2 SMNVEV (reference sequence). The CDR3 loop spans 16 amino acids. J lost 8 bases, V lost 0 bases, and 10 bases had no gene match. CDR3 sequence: CASSLSGRGNGYEQFF. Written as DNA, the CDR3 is TGTGCCAGCAGTTTATCGGGCAGGGGGAACGGTTATGAGCAGTTCTTC.

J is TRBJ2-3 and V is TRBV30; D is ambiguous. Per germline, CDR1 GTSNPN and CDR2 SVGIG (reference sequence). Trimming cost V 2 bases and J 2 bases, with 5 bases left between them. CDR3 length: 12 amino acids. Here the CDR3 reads CAWSLYTDTQYF. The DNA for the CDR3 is TGTGCCTGGAGTTTGTACACAGATACGCAGTATTTT.

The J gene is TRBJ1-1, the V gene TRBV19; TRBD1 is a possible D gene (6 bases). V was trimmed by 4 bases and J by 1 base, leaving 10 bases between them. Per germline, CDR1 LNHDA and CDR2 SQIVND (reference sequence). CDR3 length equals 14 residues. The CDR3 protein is CASSTPGQNTEAFF. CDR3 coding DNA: TGTGCCAGTAGTACACCGGGACAGAACACTGAAGCTTTCTTT.

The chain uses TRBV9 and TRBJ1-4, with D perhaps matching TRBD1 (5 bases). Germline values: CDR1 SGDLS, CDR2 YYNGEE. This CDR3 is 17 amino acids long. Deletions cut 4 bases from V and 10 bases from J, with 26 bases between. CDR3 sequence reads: CASSPTTARTPFAKLFF. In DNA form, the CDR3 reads TGTGCCAGCAGCCCGACGACAGCCAGAACCCCTTTCGCAAAACTGTTTTTT.

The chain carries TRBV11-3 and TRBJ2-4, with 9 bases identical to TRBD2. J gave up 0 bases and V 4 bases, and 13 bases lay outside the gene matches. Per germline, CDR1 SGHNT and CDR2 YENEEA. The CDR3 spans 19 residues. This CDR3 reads CASSSTLREGREAKNIQYF. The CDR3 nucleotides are TGTGCCAGCAGCTCAACGTTGCGGGAGGGCCGGGAAGCCAAAAACATTCAGTACTTC.

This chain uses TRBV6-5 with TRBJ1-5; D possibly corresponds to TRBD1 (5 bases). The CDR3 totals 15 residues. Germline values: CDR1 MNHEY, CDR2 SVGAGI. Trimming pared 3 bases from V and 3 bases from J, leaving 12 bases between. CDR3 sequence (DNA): TGTGCCAGCAGTTATCTGGCGGGGGACAATCAGCCCCAGCATTTT. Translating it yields CASSYLAGDNQPQHF.

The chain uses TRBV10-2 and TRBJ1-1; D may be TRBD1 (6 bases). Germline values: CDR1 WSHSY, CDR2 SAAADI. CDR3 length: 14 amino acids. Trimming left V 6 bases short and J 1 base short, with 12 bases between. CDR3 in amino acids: CASRTGGRNTEAFF. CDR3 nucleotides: TGCGCCAGCAGGACAGGTGGGCGGAACACTGAAGCTTTCTTT.

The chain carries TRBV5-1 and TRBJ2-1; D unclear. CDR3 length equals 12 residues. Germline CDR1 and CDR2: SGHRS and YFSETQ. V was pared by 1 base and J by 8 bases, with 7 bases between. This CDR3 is CASSLPAHEQFF. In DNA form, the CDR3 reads TGCGCCAGCAGCTTGCCGGCACATGAGCAGTTCTTC.

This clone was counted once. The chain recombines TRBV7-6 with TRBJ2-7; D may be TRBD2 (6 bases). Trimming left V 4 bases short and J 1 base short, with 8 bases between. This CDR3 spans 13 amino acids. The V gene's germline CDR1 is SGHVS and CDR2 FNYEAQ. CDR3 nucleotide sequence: TGTGCCAGCAGCTACGGGGGTTCCTACGAGCAGTACTTC. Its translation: CASSYGGSYEQYF. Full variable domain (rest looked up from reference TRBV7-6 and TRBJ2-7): GAGVSQSPRYKVTKRGQDVALRCDPISGHVSLYWYRQALGQGPEFLTYFNYEAQQDKSGLPNDRFSAERPEGSISTLTIQRTEQRDSAMYRCASSYGGSYEQYFGPGTRLTVT.

CDR3 coding DNA: TGTGCCAGCAGCTCTGGGGATACGCAGTATTTT. Protein product: CASSSGDTQYF. The rearrangement joins TRBV13 to TRBJ2-3; D gene uncertain. V was clipped by 4 bases and J by 6 bases, with 5 bases between them. CDR3 size: 11 residues. The V gene's germline CDR1 is PRHDT and CDR2 FYEKMQ (reference sequence).